The next 30 T cell receptor beta chains were all read from a single sample in a study of CD8 T cells in ankylosing spondylitis. Overall study results and limits: Seemingly distinctive of ankylosing spondylitis blood was a TCR beta motif formed by eight highly homologous variants.

TCRdb ran MiXCR on the 5' RACE reads and lists one entry per CDR3 protein. Of around 770,000 distinct CDR3 sequences in the sample, roughly 19% were seen once. Their antigen targets remain unknown. The specimen sequenced was blood, either unsorted or a sorted T cell fraction (not recorded which). All receptors come from a male donor with ankylosing spondylitis.

The V gene is TRBV5-1, the J gene TRBJ2-7; 7 nucleotides agree with TRBD1. The V gene end was trimmed by 0 bases and the J gene end by 4 bases; junction bases not matched to a gene: 7. Germline V gives CDR1 SGHRS, CDR2 YFSETQ. This CDR3 contains 15 residues. CDR3 coding DNA: TGCGCCAGCAGCTTGGGGGCAGGGGGATTTTACGAGCAGTACTTC. Amino acids: CASSLGAGGFYEQYF.

A remark on this clonotype: A much bigger clone sits one base away, suggesting this may be a read error. The V call is TRBV9, the J call TRBJ2-2; 7 bases map to TRBD1. The length of the CDR3 is 13 residues. V shed 5 bases, J shed 4 bases, and the junction held 2 bases outside the gene matches. Germline CDR1 is SGDLS and CDR2 is YYNGEE. The CDR3 region has the DNA TGTGCCAGCAGGGACAGGAGCACCGGGGAGCTGTTTTTT. Protein: CASRDRSTGELFF.

This clonotype has just a few counts. The genes are TRBV2 and TRBJ2-7; D is tentatively TRBD1 or TRBD2 (7 bases each). CDR1 is SNHLY, CDR2 FYNNEI, per germline. CDR3 size: 15 residues. Trimming took off 6 bases at V and 2 bases at J, with 17 bases between the two ends. The CDR3, as DNA: TGTGCCAGCAGGGCCCGGGGAGGGGGCACCTACGAGCAGTACTTC. This gives the protein CASRARGGGTYEQYF.

This clonotype was observed many times. The CDR3 reads CASSRTAYEQYF. CDR3 bases: TGTGCCAGCAGTAGGACAGCCTACGAGCAGTACTTC. This chain uses TRBV12-3 or TRBV12-4 with TRBJ2-7, with TRBD1 as a possible D gene (6 bases). The CDR3 spans 12 residues. Trimming cost V 5 bases and J 2 bases, with 7 bases left between them.

This clonotype was observed a handful of times. V is TRBV4-2 and J is TRBJ2-1; 7 bases are a match to TRBD1. This CDR3 contains 13 residues. Germline V CDR1 and CDR2: LGHNA, YNFKEQ. The V segment lost 5 bases and the J segment 9 bases; nucleotides outside the gene matches: 7. The CDR3 sequence: CASSTWTGREQFF. In nucleotides, the CDR3 is TGTGCCAGCAGCACCTGGACAGGTCGTGAGCAGTTCTTC.

The rearrangement joins TRBV6-5 to TRBJ1-4; D gene uncertain. The CDR3 is 15 residues long. Trimming stripped 0 bases from V and 0 bases from J, with 5 bases between. The germline V gene encodes CDR1 MNHEY and CDR2 SVGAGI. The CDR3 is CASSYSDATNEKLFF. The CDR3, as DNA: TGTGCCAGCAGTTACTCAGATGCAACTAATGAAAAACTGTTTTTT.

V gene TRBV27 combines with J gene TRBJ2-5; D is uncertain. Germline CDR1 MNHEY, CDR2 SMNVEV (reference sequence). This CDR3 has 13 residues. V lost 2 bases and J lost 7, with 11 bases in between. The CDR3 here is CASSLKQERTQYF. As DNA, the CDR3 is TGTGCCAGCAGTTTAAAGCAGGAACGGACCCAGTACTTC.

The sample holds a few counts of this clonotype. The chain links TRBV5-1 to TRBJ2-7; the D gene is possibly TRBD1 (6 bases). The V end lost 4 bases, the J end lost 2 bases, and 16 bases lay between the germline ends. CDR1 and CDR2 from the germline V gene are SGHRS and YFSETQ. CDR3 length: 15 residues. The CDR3 DNA reads as TGCGCCAGCAGCAAGGACAGCCGAGTGACCTACGAGCAGTACTTC. This codes for CASSKDSRVTYEQYF. The complete variable domain, with remaining parts taken from reference TRBV5-1 and TRBJ2-7, reads KAGVTQTPRYLIKTRGQQVTLSCSPISGHRSVSWYQQTPGQGLQFLFEYFSETQRNKGNFPGRFSGRQFSNSRSEMNVSTLELGDSALYLCASSKDSRVTYEQYFGPGTRLTVT.

The rearrangement uses TRBV29-1 and TRBJ1-2; the match to TRBD1 covers 8 bases. The junction had 7 bases not matched to a gene; V was cut back by 2 bases and J by 5 bases. Germline values: CDR1 SQVTM, CDR2 ANQGSEA. The CDR3 is made up of 14 amino acids. The CDR3 DNA is TGCAGCGTTGAATTTGCAGGGGGCACGTATGGCTACACCTTC. Encoded protein: CSVEFAGGTYGYTF.

This clonotype has more than one count but fewer than ten. This chain connects TRBV12-3 or TRBV12-4 to TRBJ1-1; D perhaps matches TRBD1 (6 bases). With 2 bases removed from V and 7 bases from J, the gap between germline ends came to 11 bases. The CDR3 has 13 amino acids. The CDR3 DNA is TGTGCCAGCAGTTTATGGGGGGCCGTTGAAGCTTTCTTT. Translation: CASSLWGAVEAFF.

The chain has TRBV9 and TRBJ2-2; D unclear. The germline gives CDR1 SGDLS, CDR2 YYNGEE. This CDR3 contains 15 residues. V shed 0 bases and J shed 4 bases, with 10 bases lying between them. CDR3: CASSVVNGPTGELFF. DNA for the CDR3: TGTGCCAGCAGCGTAGTTAACGGTCCCACCGGGGAGCTGTTTTTT.

This clonotype was detected a few times. J is TRBJ2-1 and V is TRBV9, with TRBD1 matching 9 bases. The germline CDR1 and CDR2 sequences are SGDLS and YYNGEE. There are 16 residues in the CDR3. V lost 2 bases and J lost 4; bases outside the gene matches: 7. The DNA for the CDR3 is TGTGCCAGCAGCGTTCGGAACAGGGGGCTGTACAATGAGCAGTTCTTC. Its translation: CASSVRNRGLYNEQFF. The whole variable domain, filled in from reference TRBV9 and TRBJ2-1, reads DSGVTQTPKHLITATGQRVTLRCSPRSGDLSVYWYQQSLDQGLQFLIQYYNGEERAKGNILERFSAQQFPDLHSELNLSSLELGDSALYFCASSVRNRGLYNEQFFGPGTRLTVL.

The J gene is TRBJ2-7, the V gene TRBV29-1, with D perhaps TRBD1 or TRBD2 (5 bases each). V gave up 4 bases and J gave up 0 bases, with 7 bases separating them. The CDR3 is 12 amino acids. The germline V gene encodes CDR1 SQVTM and CDR2 ANQGSEA. The CDR3 DNA reads as TGCAGCGTTGGTGGGACCTCCTACGAGCAGTACTTC. Its translation is CSVGGTSYEQYF.

This clonotype has just a few counts. The rearrangement links TRBV29-1 to TRBJ1-1, with TRBD1 identical over 8 bases. Trimming at V came to 6 bases and at J to 11 bases, leaving 5 bases not matched to a gene. This CDR3 region has 10 residues. Germline V gene lookup returns CDR1 SQVTM and CDR2 ANQGSEA. The CDR3 loop is CSVSTGEAFF. CDR3 DNA: TGCAGCGTGTCGACAGGGGAGGCTTTCTTT.

V gene TRBV25-1 combines with J gene TRBJ1-1; a possible D gene is TRBD1 (5 bases). The length of the CDR3 is 12 residues. The V gene's germline CDR1 is MGHDK and CDR2 SYGVNS. The ends were cut back, 6 bases at V and 7 bases at J, with 12 bases in the middle. CDR3 sequence: CASRGGLVEAFF. For the CDR3, the DNA is TGTGCCAGCAGGGGGGGGTTGGTTGAAGCTTTCTTT.

The chain links TRBV7-8 to TRBJ2-1, with D perhaps TRBD1 (5 bases). V gave up 6 bases and J gave up 9 bases, with 12 bases separating them. Germline CDR1 reads SGHVS; CDR2 reads FQNEAQ. The CDR3 runs to 12 residues. The CDR3 sequence is CASSPGPGEQFF. CDR3 coding DNA: TGTGCCAGCAGTCCAGGGCCAGGTGAGCAGTTCTTC.

This clonotype was found a few times. The chain carries TRBV9 and TRBJ1-2, with a tentative D call TRBD1 (5 bases). The germline gives CDR1 SGDLS, CDR2 YYNGEE. Trimming removed 0 bases at V and 1 base at J, with 19 bases between. This CDR3 has 18 residues. The CDR3 protein is CASSVEIKGKDLNYGYTF. The CDR3 nucleotides are TGTGCCAGCAGCGTAGAAATCAAGGGGAAGGACCTTAACTATGGCTACACCTTC.

V is TRBV20-1 and J is TRBJ2-7, with no clear D. CDR1 is DFQATT, CDR2 SNEGSKA, per germline (reference sequence). The CDR3 length is 13 residues. V lost 4 bases and J lost 6, with 16 bases in between. CDR3 residues: CSATTDGYSEQYF. CDR3 bases: TGCAGTGCTACCACGGACGGTTACTCCGAGCAGTACTTC.

V gene TRBV29-1 combines with J gene TRBJ2-7; 7 bases fit TRBD2. With 4 bases clipped from V and 3 bases from J, the junction kept 9 bases outside the gene matches. The CDR3 loop spans 14 amino acids. Germline CDR1 is SQVTM and CDR2 is ANQGSEA. CDR3 sequence: CSVAPATGGYEQYF. CDR3 DNA sequence: TGCAGCGTTGCACCGGCCACGGGGGGCTACGAGCAGTACTTC.

This clonotype was seen ten or more times. V is TRBV10-3 and J is TRBJ2-7; perhaps D is TRBD1 or TRBD2 (5 bases each). The CDR3 spans 14 residues. Germline V gene sequence: CDR1 ENHRY, CDR2 SYGVKD. Trimming shortened V by 6 bases and J by 4 bases, and 16 bases separated the two germline ends. The CDR3 loop reads CAIRGDHGGYEQYF. The DNA of the CDR3 is TGTGCCATCAGGGGTGACCATGGGGGTTACGAGCAGTACTTC.

This clonotype was seen a handful of times. J is TRBJ2-4 and V is TRBV7-2; TRBD1 or TRBD2 may be the D gene (6 bases each). V gave up 6 bases and J gave up 9 bases, with 12 bases separating them. Germline-derived CDR1 and CDR2 are SGHTA and FQGNSA. There are 12 residues in the CDR3. This CDR3 reads CASRPEGGIQYF. The CDR3 nucleotides are TGTGCCAGCAGGCCGGAGGGGGGCATTCAGTACTTC. Filled out from reference TRBV7-2 and TRBJ2-4, the complete variable domain reads GAGVSQSPSNKVTEKGKDVELRCDPISGHTALYWYRQSLGQGLEFLIYFQGNSAPDKSGLPSDRFSAERTGGSVSTLTIQRTQQEDSAVYLCASRPEGGIQYFGAGTRLSVL.

The rearrangement uses TRBV5-5 and TRBJ1-1; no firm D call. V was trimmed by 0 bases and J by 6 bases, leaving 15 bases between them. The CDR3 has 15 residues. Germline loops: CDR1 SGHKS, CDR2 YYEKEE (reference sequence). Here the CDR3 DNA reads TGTGCCAGCAGCTTGGTACTATCTTCGACCTCTGAAGCTTTCTTT. Its translation is CASSLVLSSTSEAFF.

J is TRBJ1-5 and V is TRBV20-1, with D tentatively TRBD1 (5 bases). Germline loops: CDR1 DFQATT, CDR2 SNEGSKA (reference sequence). The CDR3 contains 15 residues. The ends were cut back, 3 bases at V and 0 bases at J, with 12 bases in the middle. CDR3 DNA: TGCAGTGCTAGCCCACAGGATTATAGCAATCAGCCCCAGCATTTT. Translated: CSASPQDYSNQPQHF.

The chain carries TRBV2 and TRBJ1-1; possible D gene TRBD1, 5 bases. Germline V gene data show CDR1 as SNHLY and CDR2 as FYNNEI. V shed 5 bases and J shed 10 bases, with 23 bases lying between them. The CDR3 sequence is 15 residues long. In DNA form, the CDR3 reads TGTGCCAGCAGTCCGACCCCCGACACCACGGGGGGAGCTTTCTTT. This encodes CASSPTPDTTGGAFF.

This clonotype was recorded many times. This rearrangement joins TRBV3-1 to TRBJ1-4; D gene unclear. V lost 0 bases and J 8 bases, leaving 10 bases between the germline ends. The germline gives CDR1 LGHDT, CDR2 YNNKEL (reference sequence). The CDR3 has 14 amino acids. The CDR3, as DNA: TGTGCCAGCAGCCAAGAAATACCGGGAGAAAAACTGTTTTTT. This translates into CASSQEIPGEKLFF.

The chain is built from TRBV20-1 and TRBJ2-1; D is undetermined. The germline gives CDR1 DFQATT, CDR2 SNEGSKA (reference sequence). V was shortened by 5 bases and J by 5 bases, with 16 bases between the two germline ends. The CDR3 length is 14 residues. The CDR3 sequence: CSAPPIVGDNEQFF. Written as DNA, the CDR3 is TGCAGTGCTCCACCGATTGTCGGAGACAATGAGCAGTTCTTC.

The chain joins TRBV13 to TRBJ2-7, with D unresolved. From germline, CDR1 is PRHDT and CDR2 FYEKMQ (reference sequence). Trimming shortened V by 5 bases and J by 2 bases, and 10 bases separated the two germline ends. This CDR3 spans 13 amino acids. The CDR3: CASSGGRTYEQYF. CDR3 bases: TGTGCCAGCAGCGGCGGTAGGACCTACGAGCAGTACTTC.

The V call is TRBV20-1, the J call TRBJ2-1; weak D call: TRBD2 (5 bases). The CDR3 has 14 amino acids. Per the germline V gene, CDR1 is DFQATT and CDR2 is SNEGSKA (reference sequence). Between the trimmed V and J ends, which lost 0 bases and 6 bases, there was a span of 12 bases. CDR3 sequence (DNA): TGCAGTGCTAGAGATATTCGGGGTTCCAATGAGCAGTTCTTC. It is translated as CSARDIRGSNEQFF.

This clonotype has only a few counts. CDR3 coding DNA: TGTGCCAGCAGTTATGAGACAGGGGACTACGAGCAGTACTTC. Protein sequence: CASSYETGDYEQYF. The chain recombines TRBV6-2 or TRBV6-3 with TRBJ2-7, with 8 bases identical to TRBD1. CDR3 length: 14 residues. The J segment lost 3 bases and the V segment lost 3 bases, leaving 4 bases of the junction unmatched. Germline assignment: CDR1 MNHEY and CDR2 SVGEGT.

The chain combines TRBV12-3 or TRBV12-4 with TRBJ2-7, with TRBD2 as a possible D gene (7 bases). The CDR3 contains 14 residues. V was clipped by 1 base and J by 3 bases, with 10 bases between them. The CDR3 DNA reads as TGTGCCAGCAGTTTAGGGGGGGGCCGCTACGAGCAGTACTTC. As protein: CASSLGGGRYEQYF.